A selection of T cell receptor beta chains follows, all from one sample in a study of blood T cell repertoires in COVID-19. Libraries were prepared by immunoSEQ multiplex PCR; TCRdb keeps only in-frame clonotypes and omits some of them. The table lists around 85,000 clones, roughly 90% of them singletons, with around 1.2% in the top ten. Material for sequencing was PBMCs or T cells enriched from blood (not recorded which). The origin of the receptors is a woman aged 45 to 65 with acute COVID-19. Each CDR3 is given with its conserved first and last residue. The order of the fields is D gene, clone size, V gene, J gene, CDR3 DNA, CDR3 protein. D genes are given only for firm matches. Where a row states a size, it is once, few, many or the class of an expanded clone; other rows omit it.

D: .; size: .; V: TRBV5-3; J: TRBJ2-7; DNA: TGTGCCAGAAGCTTGGGACAGAACTACGAGCAGTACTTC; CDR3: CARSLGQNYEQYF
D: TRBD1; size: .; V: TRBV4-2; J: TRBJ2-3; DNA: TGTGCCAGCAGCCAAGATCCCAACCCCGGGACAGTCACAGATACGCAGTATTTT; CDR3: CASSQDPNPGTVTDTQYF
D: TRBD1; size: once; V: TRBV29-1; J: TRBJ1-5; DNA: TGCAGCGCAGGACAGGGGACCAATCAGCCCCAGCATTTT; CDR3: CSAGQGTNQPQHF
D: TRBD1; size: .; V: TRBV5-8; J: TRBJ1-5; DNA: TGTGCCAGCAGCAACTACAGGGGAGGAGGCAATCAGCCCCAGCATTTT; CDR3: CASSNYRGGGNQPQHF
D: TRBD2; size: once; V: TRBV7-2; J: TRBJ2-7; DNA: TGTGCCAGCAGCCTAAGGACTAGCGGGGCGTACGAGCAGTACTTC; CDR3: CASSLRTSGAYEQYF
D: .; size: .; V: TRBV25-1; J: TRBJ1-5; DNA: TGTGCCAGCAGTGGGCCGGGGAATCAGCCCCAGCATTTT; CDR3: CASSGPGNQPQHF
D: TRBD1; size: .; V: TRBV6-6; J: TRBJ1-5; DNA: TGTGCCAGCAGCACGGGACAGGGGAATCAGCCCCAGCATTTT; CDR3: CASSTGQGNQPQHF
D: .; size: .; V: TRBV29-1; J: TRBJ2-5; DNA: TGCAGCGCAGGGGCCCAAGAGACCCAGTACTTC; CDR3: CSAGAQETQYF
D: TRBD2; size: .; V: TRBV5-1; J: TRBJ2-4; DNA: TGCGCCAGCAGCTTAGGGACTAGCGGACCTACCAAAAACATTCAGTACTTC; CDR3: CASSLGTSGPTKNIQYF
D: TRBD2; size: .; V: TRBV2; J: TRBJ2-5; DNA: TGTGCCATGACCCTAGCGGGAGTGGGGGGAGAGACCCAGTACTTC; CDR3: CAMTLAGVGGETQYF
D: TRBD1; size: .; V: TRBV27; J: TRBJ2-7; DNA: TGTGCCAGCAGTTTATCGAGACAGGGGTTCGAGCAGTACTTC; CDR3: CASSLSRQGFEQYF
D: .; size: .; V: TRBV27; J: TRBJ1-2; DNA: TGTGCCAGCAGTCCCCTGACTGCGGAAAGAAACTATGGCTACACCTTC; CDR3: CASSPLTAERNYGYTF
D: TRBD2; size: .; V: TRBV7-2; J: TRBJ2-1; DNA: TGTGCCAGCAGCACTACGGGACTAGCGCAGTTCTTC; CDR3: CASSTTGLAQFF
D: .; size: .; V: TRBV6-5; J: TRBJ1-5; DNA: TGTGCCAGCAGTTCCGCACCGCGGGGGGTAGGTCAGCCCCAGCATTTT; CDR3: CASSSAPRGVGQPQHF
D: .; size: .; V: TRBV7-6; J: TRBJ2-7; DNA: TGTGCCAGCAGCTGGGGGCCGGCTAGCGGTGATCCCTACGAGCAGTACTTC; CDR3: CASSWGPASGDPYEQYF
D: .; size: .; V: TRBV5-1; J: TRBJ2-2; DNA: TGCGCCAGCAGCTCGCAGGGGTGGAACACCGGGGAGCTGTTTTTT; CDR3: CASSSQGWNTGELFF
D: TRBD1; size: .; V: TRBV10-3; J: TRBJ1-2; DNA: TGTGCCATCAGTGAGCCGGGGACAGTCTCCCTTAACTATGGCTACACCTTC; CDR3: CAISEPGTVSLNYGYTF
D: .; size: few; V: TRBV11-2; J: TRBJ2-2; DNA: TGTGCCAGCAGCTCAGGGTTTTTTGGGACCGGGGAGCTGTTTTTT; CDR3: CASSSGFFGTGELFF
D: TRBD1; size: .; V: TRBV6-5; J: TRBJ2-7; DNA: TGTGCCAGCATTGGACGGGACAGGGGGTTATACGAGCAGTACTTC; CDR3: CASIGRDRGLYEQYF
D: .; size: .; V: TRBV19; J: TRBJ1-2; DNA: TGTGCCAGTAGTATTCGCGAAAAGGGCTACACCTTC; CDR3: CASSIREKGYTF
D: TRBD1; size: once; V: TRBV30; J: TRBJ2-7; DNA: TGTGCCTGGGGCAGGGGGCGGAACGAGCAGTACTTC; CDR3: CAWGRGRNEQYF
D: TRBD1; size: once; V: TRBV19; J: TRBJ1-1; DNA: TGTGCCAGTAGTCAGACAGGGGGCTGGACTGAAGCTTTCTTT; CDR3: CASSQTGGWTEAFF
D: .; size: .; V: TRBV15; J: TRBJ1-2; DNA: TGTGCCACCAGCAGGGGCAGGGAAGACTATGGCTACACCTTC; CDR3: CATSRGREDYGYTF
D: TRBD2; size: .; V: TRBV5-1; J: TRBJ2-2; DNA: TGCGCCAGCAGCTTGGCGACTAGCGAAACCGGGGAGCTGTTTTTT; CDR3: CASSLATSETGELFF
D: TRBD2; size: .; V: TRBV5-4; J: TRBJ2-3; DNA: TGTGCCAGCAGCTCTCCCCCGGGCGGGAGGGCCAACACAGATACGCAGTATTTT; CDR3: CASSSPPGGRANTDTQYF
D: .; size: few; V: TRBV27; J: TRBJ1-2; DNA: TGTGCCAGCAGCCTGGGGCCTACTAACTATGGCTACACCTTC; CDR3: CASSLGPTNYGYTF
D: .; size: .; V: TRBV4-3; J: TRBJ1-2; DNA: TGCGCCAGCAGCGGCCAGTGGGGCCCCAACTATGGCTACACCTTC; CDR3: CASSGQWGPNYGYTF
D: .; size: .; V: TRBV4-1; J: TRBJ2-1; DNA: TGCGCCAGCAGCCAAGGAGGGTACAATGAGCAGTTCTTC; CDR3: CASSQGGYNEQFF
D: TRBD2; size: .; V: TRBV5-5; J: TRBJ2-7; DNA: TGTGCCAGCAGCGGTAGCGGGGACTCCTACGAGCAGTACTTC; CDR3: CASSGSGDSYEQYF
D: .; size: .; V: TRBV18; J: TRBJ1-5; DNA: TGTGCCAGCTCACCACAACAGGACAAGCCCCAGCATTTT; CDR3: CASSPQQDKPQHF